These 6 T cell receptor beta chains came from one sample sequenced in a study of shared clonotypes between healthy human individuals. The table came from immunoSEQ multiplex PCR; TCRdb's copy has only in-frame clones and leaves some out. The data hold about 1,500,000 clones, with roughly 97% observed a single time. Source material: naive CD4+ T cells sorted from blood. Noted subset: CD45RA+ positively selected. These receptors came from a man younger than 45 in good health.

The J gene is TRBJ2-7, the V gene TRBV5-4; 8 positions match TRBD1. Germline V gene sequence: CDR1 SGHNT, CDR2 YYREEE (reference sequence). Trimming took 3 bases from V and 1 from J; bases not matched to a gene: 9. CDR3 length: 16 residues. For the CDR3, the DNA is TGTGCCAGCAGCTCGTCCTCCGGGACAGGATCCTACGAGCAGTACTTC. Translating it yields CASSSSSGTGSYEQYF.

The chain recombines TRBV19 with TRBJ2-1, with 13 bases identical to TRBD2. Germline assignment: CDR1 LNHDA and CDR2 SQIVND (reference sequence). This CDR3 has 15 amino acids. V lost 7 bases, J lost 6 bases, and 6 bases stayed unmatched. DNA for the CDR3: TGTGCCAGTAAACGGGGACTAGCGGGGATCAATGAGCAGTTCTTC. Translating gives CASKRGLAGINEQFF. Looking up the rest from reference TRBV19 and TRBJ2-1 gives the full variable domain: DGGITQSPKYLFRKEGQNVTLSCEQNLNHDAMYWYRQDPGQGLRLIYYSQIVNDFQKGDIAEGYSVSREKKESFPLTVTSAQKNPTAFYLCASKRGLAGINEQFFGPGTRLTVL.

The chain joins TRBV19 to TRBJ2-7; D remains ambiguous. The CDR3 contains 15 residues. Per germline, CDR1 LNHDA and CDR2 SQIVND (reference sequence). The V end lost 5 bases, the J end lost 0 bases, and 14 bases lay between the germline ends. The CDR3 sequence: CASSLGLGSSYEQYF. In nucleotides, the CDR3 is TGTGCCAGTAGTCTAGGCCTGGGAAGCTCCTACGAGCAGTACTTC.

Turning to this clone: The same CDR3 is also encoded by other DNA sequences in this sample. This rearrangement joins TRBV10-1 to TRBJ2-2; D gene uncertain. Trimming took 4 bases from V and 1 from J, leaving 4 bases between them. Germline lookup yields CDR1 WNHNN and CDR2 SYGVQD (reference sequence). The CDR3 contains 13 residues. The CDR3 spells CASSGLNTGELFF. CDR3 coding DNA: TGCGCCAGCAGTGGGTTGAACACCGGGGAGCTGTTTTTT.

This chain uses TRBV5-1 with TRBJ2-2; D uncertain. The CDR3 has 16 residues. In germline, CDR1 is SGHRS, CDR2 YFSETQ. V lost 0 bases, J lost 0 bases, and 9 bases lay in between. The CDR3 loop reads CASSLVSRANTGELFF. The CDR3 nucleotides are TGCGCCAGCAGCTTGGTATCGCGAGCGAACACCGGGGAGCTGTTTTTT.

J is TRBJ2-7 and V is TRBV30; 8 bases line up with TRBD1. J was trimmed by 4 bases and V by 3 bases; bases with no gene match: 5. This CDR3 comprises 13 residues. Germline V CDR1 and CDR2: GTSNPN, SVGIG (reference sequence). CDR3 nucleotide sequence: TGTGCCTGGAGCGACAGGGGTGTATACGAGCAGTACTTC. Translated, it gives CAWSDRGVYEQYF. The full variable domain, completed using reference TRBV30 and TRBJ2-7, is SQTIHQWPATLVQPVGSPLSLECTVEGTSNPNLYWYRQAAGRGLQLLFYSVGIGQISSEVPQNLSASRPQDRQFILSSKKLLLSDSGFYLCAWSDRGVYEQYFGPGTRLTVT.